The sequence of this T cell receptor (beta chain) was determined in a study of T cell repertoires in cytomegalovirus infection. The wider study: It was the public TCR beta signatures that indicated both CMV infection and matching HLA type.

From germline, CDR1 is KGHDR and CDR2 SFDVKD. The CDR3 contains 16 residues. The junction had 9 bases not matched to a gene; V was cut back by 3 bases and J by 5 bases. TCRdb re-called the reads through MiXCR, storing one row per CDR3 protein. Among around 740,000 distinct CDR3 sequences listed, roughly 35% were seen once. The receptor was derived from a human donor in good health (CMV status not recorded). Some clones in this sample may be carry-over from other donors' samples. Sequenced input: PBMCs. The chain uses TRBV24-1 and TRBJ1-1; 9 bases match TRBD1. The CDR3 reads CATSDTPTGGETEAFF. CDR3 bases: TGTGCCACCAGTGATACTCCGACAGGGGGGGAAACTGAAGCTTTCTTT.